The rows below give T cell receptor beta chains drawn from one sample of a study of blood T cells in healthy people across ages. TCRdb itself ran the 5' RACE reads through MiXCR, one entry per CDR3 protein. The sample has roughly 900,000 distinct CDR3 sequences, around 48% seen once. Sequences were obtained from blood. The receptor set was obtained from a man younger than 40 in good health. Each CDR3 is given without its conserved first and last residue.

v_call cdr3_aa
TRBV12-3/TRBV12-4 ASTGGQGGYEQY
TRBV25-1 ASSGGTGRRYEQY
TRBV4-1 ASSQVQGLNNSPLH
TRBV7-2 AGSLVALQETQY
TRBV30 AWHPDSYTEAF
TRBV9 ASSDSGGYREEQF
TRBV4-1 ASSQVGRGFYGYT
TRBV14 ASSQQGRDYYEQY
TRBV4-3 ASSLGAGLAVYEQY
TRBV10-3 AISYQGVESTEAF
TRBV20-1 SARDRSEQF
TRBV12-3/TRBV12-4 ASSLAISGEKLF
TRBV25-1 ASSDRETYNEQF
TRBV20-1 SAVTGVETQY
TRBV7-3 ASSLISSGHEQF
TRBV6-2/TRBV6-3 ASSKRTGRGANEQY
TRBV28 ASSQSGAGTDTQY
TRBV14 ASSQHGVQGAFGYT
TRBV3-1 ASRHGQGGGWDSNQPQH
TRBV9 ASSVGAGKDTQY
TRBV6-6 ASRARQAYEQY
TRBV20-1 SAKEGVHEQY
TRBV5-1 ASSLTGGKPVRETQY
TRBV5-4 ASSPGQGTRVYEQY
TRBV20-1 SALGTSGTPNPYEQY
TRBV6-5 ASSYSSGDQETQY
TRBV11-2 ASSLDGTLQF
TRBV29-1 SVELAGSTDTQY
TRBV6-5 ASSPWERSHEQY
TRBV10-3 AIRPEAGDSYEQY
TRBV15 ATSRDGGNTEAF
TRBV12-3/TRBV12-4 ASSLKGGNGEQF
TRBV29-1 SVRTAYQETQY
TRBV5-1 ASSWYRESGELF
TRBV7-2 ASSSLVGVTTDTQY
TRBV18 ASSPDSGQAF
TRBV29-1 SVQDRGYYSNQPQH
TRBV29-1 SVETSTGNRDEQY
TRBV4-1 ASSQDGGGWGYGYT
TRBV25-1 ASGNWGTDTQY
TRBV4-3 ASSQVNSHRGDEQF
TRBV29-1 SVERQGKREQY
TRBV4-3 ASSPGEGAYLQETQY
TRBV6-1 ASSEAKGPFYEQY
TRBV24-1 ATSDPTSSDTQY
TRBV4-1 ASSRAEGVNEQF
TRBV6-5 ASSYSSRGGSPLH
TRBV11-3 ASSSGQGVTDTQY
TRBV24-1 ATSDSSGDRWQTQY
TRBV4-1 ASSQGRGRYEQY
TRBV29-1 SVGGQETQY